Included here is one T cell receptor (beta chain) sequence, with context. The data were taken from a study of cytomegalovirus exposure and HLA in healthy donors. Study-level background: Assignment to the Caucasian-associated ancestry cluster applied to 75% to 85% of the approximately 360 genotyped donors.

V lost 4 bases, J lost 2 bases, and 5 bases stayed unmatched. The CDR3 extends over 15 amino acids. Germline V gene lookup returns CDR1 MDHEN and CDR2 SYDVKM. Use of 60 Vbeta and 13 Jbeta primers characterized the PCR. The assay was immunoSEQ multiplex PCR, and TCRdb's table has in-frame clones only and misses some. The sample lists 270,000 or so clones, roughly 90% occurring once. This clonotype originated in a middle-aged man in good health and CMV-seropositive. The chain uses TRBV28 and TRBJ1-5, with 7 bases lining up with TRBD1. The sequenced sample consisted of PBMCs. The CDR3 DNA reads TGTGCCAGCAGTTGGACAGGAGGTGGCAATCAGCCCCAGCATTTT. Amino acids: CASSWTGGGNQPQHF.